Below, 22 T cell receptor beta chains from the same sample are listed, as sequenced in a study of T cells in Graves' hyperthyroidism and ophthalmopathy. Amplified TCR beta CDR3 regions derived from RNA transcripts. Using the HTBI primer set, a first-round RT-PCR was run on the TCR CDR3. TCRdb itself ran the multiplex PCR reads through MiXCR, one entry per CDR3 protein. The sample includes more than 500,000 distinct CDR3 sequences, approximately 15% of them seen just once. Sequencing was carried out using blood. Receptors were obtained from a middle-aged woman with Graves' hyperthyroidism.

This clonotype was seen ten or more times. The CDR3 spells CASSKSGIREQFF. The CDR3 coding sequence is TGTGCCAGCAGCAAAAGCGGGATCAGGGAGCAGTTCTTC. V is TRBV12-3 or TRBV12-4 and J is TRBJ2-1; 7 bases fit TRBD2. J lost 10 bases, V lost 6 bases, and 9 bases had no gene match. CDR3 length: 13 residues.

This clonotype was observed at least ten times. The CDR3 region is CASSPGTGDPLYEQYF. The DNA for the CDR3 is TGCGCCAGCAGTCCCGGGACAGGCGATCCACTCTACGAGCAGTACTTC. This chain joins TRBV10-2 and TRBJ2-7; 8 nucleotides align to TRBD1. The germline V gene has CDR1 WSHSY and CDR2 SAAADI. This CDR3 comprises 16 residues. V trimming: 5 bases; J trimming: 3 bases; junction bases outside the gene matches: 12.

The table lists this clonotype with many counts. The chain uses TRBV2 and TRBJ2-7; the match to TRBD2 covers 12 bases. CDR1 and CDR2 from the germline V gene are SNHLY and FYNNEI. The CDR3 extends over 18 amino acids. The ends lost 5 bases at V and 0 bases at J; junction bases unmatched: 11. In DNA form, the CDR3 reads TGTGCCAGCAGTAATAATCTAGCGGGAGGGGAAAGCTCCTACGAGCAGTACTTC. It encodes CASSNNLAGGESSYEQYF. The full variable domain, in which reference TRBV2 and TRBJ2-7 provide the parts outside the CDR3, is EPEVTQTPSHQVTQMGQEVILRCVPISNHLYFYWYRQILGQKVEFLVSFYNNEISEKSEIFDDQFSVERPDGSNFTLKIRSTKLEDSAMYFCASSNNLAGGESSYEQYFGPGTRLTVT.

The chain uses TRBV12-3 or TRBV12-4 and TRBJ2-2; 13 nucleotides agree with TRBD2. After removal of 7 bases from V and 5 bases from J, the junction contained 4 bases not matched to a gene. This CDR3 spans 15 amino acids. CDR3 DNA: TGTGCCAGCACCTTGGGACTAGCGGGGACCGGGGAGCTGTTTTTT. Its translation is CASTLGLAGTGELFF.

This clonotype turned up a few times. The chain is built from TRBV28 and TRBJ1-4; 7 positions agree with TRBD1. CDR1 and CDR2 (germline): MDHEN, SYDVKM. Unmatched junction bases numbered 14, after V lost 5 bases and J lost 8 bases. This CDR3 contains 16 residues. The CDR3 DNA is TGTGCCAGCAGTCCCCGACCGGGACAGAAAGGGGAAAAACTGTTTTTT. Its translation: CASSPRPGQKGEKLFF.

This clonotype was counted at least ten times. The gene calls are TRBV2 and TRBJ2-5; D perhaps matches TRBD2 (5 bases). There are 15 residues in the CDR3. Germline V gene sequence: CDR1 SNHLY, CDR2 FYNNEI. Trimming removed 4 bases at V and 5 bases at J, with 17 bases between. CDR3 residues: CASSVEGAEVETQYF. The DNA of the CDR3 is TGTGCCAGCAGTGTTGAGGGCGCTGAAGTGGAGACCCAGTACTTC.

This clonotype was recorded many times. V and J are TRBV6-1 and TRBJ2-3, with D perhaps given as TRBD1 or TRBD2 (5 bases each). This CDR3 is built from 18 residues. V was pared by 2 bases and J by 6 bases, with 24 bases between. Germline CDR1 MNHNS, CDR2 SASEGT. The CDR3, as DNA: TGTGCCAGCAGTGAATGGGGTGGGACGGGGACGAGGAGCGATACGCAGTATTTT. It specifies CASSEWGGTGTRSDTQYF.

This clonotype was observed a few times. The rearrangement uses TRBV7-2 and TRBJ2-7, with 10 bases matching TRBD1. CDR1 and CDR2 (germline): SGHTA, FQGNSA. The ends lost 1 base at V and 6 bases at J; junction bases unmatched: 12. This CDR3 has 17 amino acids. CDR3 nucleotide sequence: TGTGCCAGCAGCTTAGTCGGTGCTGGGACAGGGGTGTCCGAGCAGTACTTC. Protein sequence: CASSLVGAGTGVSEQYF.

This clonotype turned up a few times. The rearrangement links TRBV13 to TRBJ2-5; TRBD2 agrees at 13 bases. CDR1 and CDR2 (germline): PRHDT, FYEKMQ (reference sequence). V lost 5 bases, J lost 7 bases, and 10 bases stayed unmatched. The CDR3 loop spans 16 amino acids. The chain's CDR3 is CASSLRTSGGRGTQYF. The CDR3 nucleotides read TGTGCCAGCAGCCTGAGGACTAGCGGGGGCCGGGGGACCCAGTACTTC.

This clonotype was seen ten or more times. The V gene is TRBV3-1, the J gene TRBJ1-1, with D possibly matching TRBD1 (5 bases). V was trimmed by 0 bases and J by 4 bases, leaving 9 bases between them. This CDR3 is 14 amino acids long. Germline loops: CDR1 LGHDT, CDR2 YNNKEL (reference sequence). The CDR3 spells CASSQDPGRTEAFF. The DNA for the CDR3 is TGTGCCAGCAGCCAAGATCCAGGGCGCACTGAAGCTTTCTTT.

At least ten counts were recorded for this clonotype. The chain recombines TRBV30 with TRBJ2-7; 8 nucleotides align to TRBD1. V lost 5 bases and J lost 2; bases outside the gene matches: 2. Germline V gene sequence: CDR1 GTSNPN, CDR2 SVGIG (reference sequence). The CDR3 is 12 amino acids. The CDR3 DNA sequence: TGTGCCTGGGGACAGGGCACCTACGAGCAGTACTTC. Translating it yields CAWGQGTYEQYF.

This clonotype was picked up many times. This chain joins TRBV6-1 and TRBJ1-2; D unclear. Per germline, CDR1 MNHNS and CDR2 SASEGT. This CDR3 contains 14 residues. V was pared by 1 base and J by 3 bases, with 9 bases between. CDR3 bases: TGTGCCAGCAGTGAAGAGTTCCCAGACTATGGCTACACCTTC. It translates to CASSEEFPDYGYTF.

Ten or more counts support this clonotype. V is TRBV27 and J is TRBJ2-2; 8 nucleotides align to TRBD2. The CDR3 is 17 amino acids. Germline V gene sequence: CDR1 MNHEY, CDR2 SMNVEV (reference sequence). The trim removed 5 bases at V and 6 bases at J, leaving 14 bases unmatched. The CDR3 protein is CASSRTYDAGGSGELFF. The CDR3 nucleotides read TGTGCCAGCAGTCGAACTTACGATGCGGGAGGATCCGGGGAGCTGTTTTTT.

The table lists this clonotype with a few counts. The chain employs TRBV29-1 and TRBJ2-7; D may match TRBD1 or TRBD2 (7 bases each). Germline CDR1 and CDR2: SQVTM and ANQGSEA. CDR3 length: 16 residues. V was clipped by 6 bases and J by 2 bases, with 23 bases between them. CDR3 amino acids: CSVGGRKTGATYEQYF. As DNA, the CDR3 is TGCAGCGTGGGGGGGAGAAAAACAGGGGCCACCTACGAGCAGTACTTC.

This chain uses TRBV24-1 with TRBJ2-2, with a weak D call TRBD1 (6 bases). Germline V CDR1 and CDR2: KGHDR, SFDVKD. The V end was cut by 4 bases, the J end by 4 bases, with 15 bases between. This CDR3 has 16 residues. CDR3 bases: TGTGCCACCAGTGAGCCACAGGGCCGAGTCACCGGGGAGCTGTTTTTT. It codes for CATSEPQGRVTGELFF.

This clonotype was counted only a few times. The V call is TRBV19, the J call TRBJ2-5; the match to TRBD1 covers 8 bases. The CDR3 spans 14 residues. The germline gives CDR1 LNHDA, CDR2 SQIVND (reference sequence). V lost 4 bases and J lost 7; bases outside the gene matches: 8. The CDR3 DNA sequence: TGTGCCAGTAGTAAAGGACAGGGCCTGGGGACCCAGTACTTC. Residues: CASSKGQGLGTQYF.

This clonotype was detected ten times or more. CDR3 DNA sequence: TGTGCCAGCAGGATTGGGACAGCGAACACCGGGGAGCTGTTTTTT. Its protein product is CASRIGTANTGELFF. The chain links TRBV7-3 to TRBJ2-2, with 7 nucleotides matching TRBD1. The V segment lost 6 bases and the J segment 0 bases; nucleotides outside the gene matches: 4. The CDR3 is 15 amino acids. Germline-derived CDR1 and CDR2 are SGHTA and FQGTGA.

This clonotype was recorded many times. The chain recombines TRBV28 with TRBJ1-2, with 8 nucleotides matching TRBD1. Germline V gives CDR1 MDHEN, CDR2 SYDVKM. V was pared by 4 bases and J by 4 bases, with 8 bases of the junction left unmatched. The CDR3 sequence is 15 residues long. The CDR3 protein is CASSSAGGASYGYTF. The CDR3 region has the DNA TGTGCCAGCAGTTCGGCAGGGGGCGCCTCCTATGGCTACACCTTC.

This clonotype was found many times. The chain links TRBV27 to TRBJ2-1; the D is unclear. This CDR3 has 15 amino acids. The V end lost 2 bases, the J end lost 5 bases, and 13 bases lay between the germline ends. The germline gives CDR1 MNHEY, CDR2 SMNVEV (reference sequence). The CDR3 region has the DNA TGTGCCAGCAGTTTAGCCCCGACGGTCAACAATGAGCAGTTCTTC. Encoded protein: CASSLAPTVNNEQFF.

This clonotype was seen at least ten times. The chain joins TRBV5-1 to TRBJ1-1, with 7 bases that match TRBD1. The CDR3 spans 15 residues. J was trimmed by 4 bases and V by 2 bases; bases with no gene match: 8. Germline V gene sequence: CDR1 SGHRS, CDR2 YFSETQ. The CDR3 spells CASSLSTGLGTEAFF. CDR3 DNA sequence: TGCGCCAGCAGCTTATCGACAGGGTTGGGCACTGAAGCTTTCTTT.

V and J are TRBV6-1 and TRBJ2-5, with D possibly called TRBD1 or TRBD2 (6 bases each). The CDR3 has 13 amino acids. Germline V lookup: CDR1 MNHNS, CDR2 SASEGT. V was clipped by 8 bases and J by 4 bases, with 14 bases between them. The CDR3 DNA reads TGTGCCAGCGATCGGGGGCCGGGAGAGACCCAGTACTTC. As protein: CASDRGPGETQYF.

This clonotype was detected only a few times. The chain couples TRBV5-1 to TRBJ1-4; D is possibly TRBD1 (5 bases). V was shortened by 6 bases and J by 8 bases, with 11 bases between the two germline ends. Germline CDR1 is SGHRS and CDR2 is YFSETQ. The length of the CDR3 is 12 residues. In nucleotides, the CDR3 is TGCGCCAGCAAACAGGTCGAGGAAAAACTGTTTTTT. Protein: CASKQVEEKLFF.